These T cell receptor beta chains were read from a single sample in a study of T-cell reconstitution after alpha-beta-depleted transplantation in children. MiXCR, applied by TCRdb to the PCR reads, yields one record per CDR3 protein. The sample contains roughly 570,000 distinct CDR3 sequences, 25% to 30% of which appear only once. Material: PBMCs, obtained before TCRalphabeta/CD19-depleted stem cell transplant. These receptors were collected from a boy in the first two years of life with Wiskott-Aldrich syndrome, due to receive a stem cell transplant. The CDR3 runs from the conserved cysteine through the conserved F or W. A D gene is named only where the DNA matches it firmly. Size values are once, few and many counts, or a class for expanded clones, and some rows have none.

TGTGCCATCAGTGCGGGGGACGACGAGCAGTACTTC CAISAGDDEQYF TRBV10-3 - TRBJ2-7 few
TGCGCCAGCAGCTTGGCCGGGGCCCACTACAATGAGCAGTTCTTC CASSLAGAHYNEQFF TRBV5-1 - TRBJ2-1 -
TGTGCCAGCAGTTACAGGGGGCTGGGCTATGGCTACACCTTC CASSYRGLGYGYTF TRBV6-5 TRBD1 TRBJ1-2 -
TGTGCCAGCAGCTTCGGTCTAACGGGGGAGGGCGGGCATGAGCAGTTCTTC CASSFGLTGEGGHEQFF TRBV5-5 TRBD2 TRBJ2-1 -
TGTGCCAGCAGCGCCCGACTACATCTCACAGATACGCAGTATTTT CASSARLHLTDTQYF TRBV9 - TRBJ2-3 few
TGTGCCAGCAGTTTACCGAAGGACAGGGGGCGATTATATATGGCCAAAAACATTCAGTACTTC CASSLPKDRGRLYMAKNIQYF TRBV28 TRBD1 TRBJ2-4 -
TGCAGTGCTAGACCCCCGAGCGGGAGGGCCAATGAGCAGTTCTTC CSARPPSGRANEQFF TRBV20-1 TRBD2 TRBJ2-1 -
TGTGCCAGCAGTTTAAACAAAAATCAGCCCCAGCATTTT CASSLNKNQPQHF TRBV12-3/TRBV12-4 - TRBJ1-5 -
TGCAGCGTTCTGGGACAGGTGAACACTGAAGCTTTCTTT CSVLGQVNTEAFF TRBV29-1 TRBD1 TRBJ1-1 -
TGTGCCAGCAGTTACTCCACGGGACTAGCGGGAACCTACGAGCAGTACTTC CASSYSTGLAGTYEQYF TRBV6-5 TRBD2 TRBJ2-7 few
TGCGCCAGCAGCCCTAACACAGGGCGGAACACTGAAGCTTTCTTT CASSPNTGRNTEAFF TRBV5-1 - TRBJ1-1 few
TGTGCCAGCAGTTCACTGCCGGGTGAGCAGTTCTTC CASSSLPGEQFF TRBV28 - TRBJ2-1 few
TGCAGCGACCGACAGGTCTCCTACAATGAGCAGTTCTTC CSDRQVSYNEQFF TRBV29-1 - TRBJ2-1 many
TGTGCCAGCAGTTACTCGAAGGGCACAGATACGCAGTATTTT CASSYSKGTDTQYF TRBV6-5 - TRBJ2-3 -
TGTGCCAGCAGTGGGACTGGACGCAATGAGCAGTTCTTC CASSGTGRNEQFF TRBV6-1 - TRBJ2-1 many